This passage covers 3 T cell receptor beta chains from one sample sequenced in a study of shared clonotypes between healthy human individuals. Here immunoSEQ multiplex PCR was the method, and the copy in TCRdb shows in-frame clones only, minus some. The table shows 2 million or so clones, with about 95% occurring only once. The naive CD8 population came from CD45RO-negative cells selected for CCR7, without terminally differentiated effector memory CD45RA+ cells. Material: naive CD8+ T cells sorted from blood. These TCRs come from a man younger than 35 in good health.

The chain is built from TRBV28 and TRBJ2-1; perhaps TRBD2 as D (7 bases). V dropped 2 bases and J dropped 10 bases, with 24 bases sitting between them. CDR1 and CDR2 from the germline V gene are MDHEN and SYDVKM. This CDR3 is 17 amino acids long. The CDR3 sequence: CASSLANPRGAGWEQFF. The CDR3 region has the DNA TGTGCCAGCAGTTTAGCGAATCCCCGGGGGGCAGGGTGGGAGCAGTTCTTC.

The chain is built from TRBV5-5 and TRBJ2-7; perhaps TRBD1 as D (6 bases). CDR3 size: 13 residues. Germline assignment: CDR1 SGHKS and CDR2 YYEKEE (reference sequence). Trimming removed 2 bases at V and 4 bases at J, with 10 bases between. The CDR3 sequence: CASSLGGEYEQYF. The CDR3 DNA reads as TGTGCCAGCAGCTTAGGGGGAGAGTACGAGCAGTACTTC.

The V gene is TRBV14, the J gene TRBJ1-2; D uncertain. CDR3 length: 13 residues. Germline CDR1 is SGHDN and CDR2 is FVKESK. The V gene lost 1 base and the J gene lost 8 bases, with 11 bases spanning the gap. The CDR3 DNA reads TGTGCCAGCAGCCAAGCCTGGGTGGGGGGCTACACCTTC. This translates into CASSQAWVGGYTF.